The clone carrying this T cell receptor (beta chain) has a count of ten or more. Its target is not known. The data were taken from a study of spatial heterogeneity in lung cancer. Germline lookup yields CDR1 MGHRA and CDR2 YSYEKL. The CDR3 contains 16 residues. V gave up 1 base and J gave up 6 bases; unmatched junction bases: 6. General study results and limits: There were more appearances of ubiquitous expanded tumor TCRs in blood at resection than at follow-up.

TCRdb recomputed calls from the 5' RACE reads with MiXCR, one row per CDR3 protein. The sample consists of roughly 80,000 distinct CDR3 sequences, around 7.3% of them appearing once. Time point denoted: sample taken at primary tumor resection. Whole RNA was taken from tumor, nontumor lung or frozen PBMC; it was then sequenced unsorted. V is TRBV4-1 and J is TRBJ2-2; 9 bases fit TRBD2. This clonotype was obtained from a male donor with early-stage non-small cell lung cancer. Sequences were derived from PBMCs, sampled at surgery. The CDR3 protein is CASSQGTSGWAGELFF. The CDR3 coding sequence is TGCGCCAGCAGCCAAGGAACTAGCGGGTGGGCCGGGGAGCTGTTTTTT.